The 14 T cell receptor beta chains in this list originate from one sample, sequenced in a study of blood T cell repertoires in COVID-19 (dated by TCRdb to about 2020). The library was made by the immunoSEQ multiplex PCR assay. This is the immuneACCESS table as TCRdb keeps it, with only in-frame sequences that have V and J called. A part of the clones is gone; compared with another copy, unresolved V genes explain less than half, and the rest is unexplained. Present in this sample are roughly 110,000 clones, 88% of which were seen just once. Jointly, the top ten make up over 6.5% of the sample. The specimen sequenced was peripheral blood. These receptors were collected from a woman in her sixties or seventies who had recovered from COVID-19.

The V and J genes are TRBV3-1 (or the pseudogene TRBV3-2) and TRBJ1-2; tentatively, D is TRBD1 (5 bases). In germline, CDR1 is LGHDT, CDR2 YNNKEL (reference sequence). V lost 1 base, J lost 2 bases, and 8 bases lay in between. The CDR3 totals 14 residues. CDR3 sequence: CASSQARGNYGYTF. CDR3 nucleotide sequence: TGTGCCAGCAGCCAAGCTCGGGGGAACTATGGCTACACCTTC.

The J gene is TRBJ2-2, the V gene TRBV6-6; tentatively, D is TRBD1 (6 bases). Trimming took 5 bases from V and 6 from J, leaving 22 bases between them. The CDR3 has 17 amino acids. CDR1 is MNHNY and CDR2 is SVGAGI in the germline V gene (reference sequence). The CDR3 region is CASSPLEGRGDAGELFF. The CDR3, as DNA: TGTGCCAGCAGTCCCCTTGAGGGCAGGGGTGATGCCGGGGAGCTGTTTTTT.

The chain joins TRBV5-4 to TRBJ2-6, with a possible D match to TRBD1 (6 bases). The CDR3 spans 15 residues. Germline V gene sequence: CDR1 SGHNT, CDR2 YYREEE (reference sequence). Trimming removed 4 bases from V and 1 base from J, with 9 bases in between. CDR3 residues: CASSPQGSGANVLTF. The CDR3 nucleotides are TGTGCCAGCAGCCCACAGGGATCTGGGGCCAACGTCCTGACTTTC.

The rearrangement links TRBV5-1 to TRBJ2-5; a possible D gene is TRBD1 (5 bases). V shed 1 base and J shed 1 base, with 11 bases lying between them. The CDR3 extends over 15 amino acids. The V gene's germline CDR1 is SGHRS and CDR2 YFSETQ. The CDR3 loop is CASSLIGQIQETQYF. In DNA, the CDR3 is TGCGCCAGCAGCTTGATCGGACAAATCCAAGAGACCCAGTACTTC.

V gene TRBV21-1 combines with J gene TRBJ2-7; the table gives TRBD1 as D, unverified against the DNA. TRBV21-1 is described as a pseudogene. The CDR3 loop spans 15 amino acids. The DNA of the CDR3 is TGTGCCAGCAGCAAAGCAACCCAGGGGGCCTACGAGCAGTACTTC. It is translated as CASSKATQGAYEQYF.

The chain employs TRBV28 and TRBJ2-7, with 7 bases fitting TRBD2. CDR3 length: 17 residues. V trimming: 5 bases; J trimming: 2 bases; junction bases outside the gene matches: 15. Germline loops: CDR1 MDHEN, CDR2 SYDVKM. The CDR3 nucleotides are TGTGCCAGCAGTCCCCCCCTGGTCGCAAGCGGGACCTACGAGCAGTACTTC. Amino acid sequence: CASSPPLVASGTYEQYF. The full variable domain, in which reference TRBV28 and TRBJ2-7 provide the parts outside the CDR3, is DVKVTQSSRYLVKRTGEKVFLECVQDMDHENMFWYRQDPGLGLRLIYFSYDVKMKEKGDIPEGYSVSREKKERFSLILESASTNQTSMYLCASSPPLVASGTYEQYFGPGTRLTVT.

The chain combines TRBV9 with TRBJ1-4, with D possibly being TRBD1 (5 bases). CDR1 and CDR2 from the germline V gene are SGDLS and YYNGEE. With 5 bases removed from V and 8 bases from J, the gap between germline ends came to 19 bases. CDR3 length: 15 residues. CDR3 coding DNA: TGTGCCAGCAGACCACGAGGCAGGGTAAAGGAAAAACTGTTTTTT. This gives the protein CASRPRGRVKEKLFF.

The chain joins TRBV9 to TRBJ2-3; TRBD2 matches at 8 bases. Germline V gene lookup returns CDR1 SGDLS and CDR2 YYNGEE. With 4 bases clipped from V and 4 bases from J, the junction kept 8 bases outside the gene matches. The CDR3 is made up of 15 amino acids. Written as DNA, the CDR3 is TGTGCCAGCAGCCCCGGGACTAGTGGTCCAGATACGCAGTATTTT. Translation: CASSPGTSGPDTQYF.

V is TRBV2 and J is TRBJ1-4; D not resolved. There are 15 residues in the CDR3. The V end lost 8 bases, the J end lost 4 bases, and 17 bases lay between the germline ends. Germline loops: CDR1 SNHLY, CDR2 FYNNEI. This CDR3 is CASRARGAFNEKLFF. The CDR3 DNA follows: TGTGCCAGCCGTGCTCGGGGAGCTTTTAATGAAAAACTGTTTTTT.

This chain joins TRBV30 and TRBJ2-7; weak D call: TRBD1 (5 bases). V was cut by 0 bases and J by 4 bases, with 10 bases left in between. This CDR3 contains 13 residues. Germline values: CDR1 GTSNPN, CDR2 SVGIG (reference sequence). CDR3 residues: CAWSVQALYEQYF. The CDR3 region has the DNA TGTGCCTGGAGTGTACAGGCACTGTACGAGCAGTACTTC.

This chain connects TRBV19 to TRBJ2-7, with D possibly being TRBD1 (5 bases). Germline V gene data show CDR1 as LNHDA and CDR2 as SQIVND (reference sequence). CDR3 length equals 14 residues. The germline V and J ends were trimmed by 5 bases and 3 bases, with 14 bases remaining between them. CDR3 coding DNA: TGTGCCAGTAGTTCACAGGATTGGCTCTACGAGCAGTACTTC. Amino acid sequence: CASSSQDWLYEQYF.

This clone has only one observation. The genes are TRBV11-1 and TRBJ2-7, with 11 bases aligning to TRBD1. CDR3 length equals 16 residues. Germline V gene data show CDR1 as SGHAT and CDR2 as FQDESV (reference sequence). With V trimmed by 6 bases and J by 2 bases, 9 bases remained unmatched. CDR3 loop: CASSSIGGQGAYEQYF. In DNA form, the CDR3 reads TGTGCCAGCAGTTCAATCGGGGGACAGGGGGCCTACGAGCAGTACTTC. The full variable domain, completed using reference TRBV11-1 and TRBJ2-7, is EAEVAQSPRYKITEKSQAVAFWCDPISGHATLYWYRQILGQGPELLVQFQDESVVDDSQLPKDRFSAERLKGVDSTLKIQPAELGDSAMYLCASSSIGGQGAYEQYFGPGTRLTVT.

CDR3 sequence (DNA): TGTGCCAGCAGCGCAGCTAGCGGGGGGGCGAATGAGCAGTTCTTC. This encodes CASSAASGGANEQFF. The J gene is TRBJ2-1, the V gene TRBV5-4, with 12 bases fitting TRBD2. Unmatched junction bases numbered 6, after V lost 4 bases and J lost 7 bases. CDR3 length: 15 residues. Looked up from germline, CDR1 is SGHNT and CDR2 is YYREEE (reference sequence). The full variable domain, its missing parts supplied by reference TRBV5-4 and TRBJ2-1, is ETGVTQSPTHLIKTRGQQVTLRCSSQSGHNTVSWYQQALGQGPQFIFQYYREEENGRGNFPPRFSGLQFPNYSSELNVNALELDDSALYLCASSAASGGANEQFFGPGTRLTVL.

V and J are TRBV11-2 and TRBJ2-5; tentatively, D is TRBD2 (6 bases). The ends were cut back, 4 bases at V and 1 base at J, with 10 bases in the middle. This CDR3 region has 14 residues. Germline loops: CDR1 SGHAT, CDR2 FQNNGV. In DNA form, the CDR3 reads TGTGCCAGCAGCTCATGGGACTCCCAAGAGACCCAGTACTTC. The encoded protein is CASSSWDSQETQYF.